This TCR beta chain was identified during a study of T cells expressing NK-cell markers. The wider study: Underlying the TCR beta repertoires were sorted CD3+CD56+NKG2C+, CD3+CD56+NKG2C- and CD3+CD56-NKG2C+ T cells. Most of the eight sequenced donors were HCMV-seropositive; one was seronegative.

As for this clonotype: Its antigen is not known.

The CDR3 loop spans 13 amino acids. The V gene's germline CDR1 is SEHNR and CDR2 FQNEAQ (reference sequence). As the method of synthesis, 5'RACE template switching with UMIs yielded TCR beta cDNA. TCRdb reprocessed the 5' RACE reads and keeps a single row for each CDR3 protein, giving no DNA. The specimen's table records roughly 120,000 distinct CDR3 sequences. Broader study findings: Also leading the CD3+CD56-NKG2C+ fraction in several donors were these clonotypes.

The source of this sequence is a woman aged 18-69 years in good health. The sequenced sample was blood T cells: a sorted CD56 or NKG2C T cell subset, CD4+ or CD8+ T cells, or bulk PBMC T cells (not recorded which). The V call is TRBV7-9, the J call TRBJ2-1; TCRdb's assignment of TRBD2 cannot be checked, as there is no DNA. The CDR3 sequence is CASSPTSDDEQFF.